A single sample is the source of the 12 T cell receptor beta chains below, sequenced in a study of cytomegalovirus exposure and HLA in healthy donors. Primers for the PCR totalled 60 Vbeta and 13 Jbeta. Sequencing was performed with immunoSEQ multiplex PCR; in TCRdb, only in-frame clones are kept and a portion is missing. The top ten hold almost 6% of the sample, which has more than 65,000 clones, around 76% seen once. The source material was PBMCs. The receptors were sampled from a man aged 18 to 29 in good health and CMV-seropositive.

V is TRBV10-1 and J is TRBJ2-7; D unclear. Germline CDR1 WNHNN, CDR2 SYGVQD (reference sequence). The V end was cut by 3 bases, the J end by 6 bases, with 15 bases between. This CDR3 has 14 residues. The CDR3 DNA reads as TGCGCCAGCAGTGAATCAGGTAGAAGTATCGAGCAGTACTTC. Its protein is CASSESGRSIEQYF.

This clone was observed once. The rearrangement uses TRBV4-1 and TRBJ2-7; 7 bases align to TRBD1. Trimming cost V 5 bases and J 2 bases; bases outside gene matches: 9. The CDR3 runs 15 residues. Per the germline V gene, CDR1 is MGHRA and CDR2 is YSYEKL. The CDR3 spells CASSKGQLRPYEQYF. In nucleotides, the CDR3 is TGCGCCAGCAGCAAGGGACAGCTTAGGCCCTACGAGCAGTACTTC.

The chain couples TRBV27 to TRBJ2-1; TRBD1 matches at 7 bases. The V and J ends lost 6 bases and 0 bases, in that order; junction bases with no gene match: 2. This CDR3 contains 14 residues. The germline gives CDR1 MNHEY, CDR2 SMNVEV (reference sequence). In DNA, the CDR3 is TGTGCCAGCAGGACAGGGAGCTCCTACAATGAGCAGTTCTTC. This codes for CASRTGSSYNEQFF.

This CDR3 reads CASSQDKQGASNQPQHF. The DNA of the CDR3 is TGCGCCAGCAGCCAAGACAAACAGGGGGCGAGCAATCAGCCCCAGCATTTT. The chain recombines TRBV4-1 with TRBJ1-5; TRBD1 matches at 9 bases. This CDR3 is 17 amino acids long. V shed 0 bases and J 1 base; nucleotides not matched to a gene: 4. Germline CDR1 and CDR2: MGHRA and YSYEKL.

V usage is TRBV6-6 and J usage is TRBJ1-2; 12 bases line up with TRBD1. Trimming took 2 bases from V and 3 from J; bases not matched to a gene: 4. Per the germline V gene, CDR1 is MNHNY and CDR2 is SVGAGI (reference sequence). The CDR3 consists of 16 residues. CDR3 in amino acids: CASSYPGTGGDYGYTF. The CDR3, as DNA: TGTGCCAGCAGTTACCCGGGGACAGGGGGCGACTATGGCTACACCTTC.

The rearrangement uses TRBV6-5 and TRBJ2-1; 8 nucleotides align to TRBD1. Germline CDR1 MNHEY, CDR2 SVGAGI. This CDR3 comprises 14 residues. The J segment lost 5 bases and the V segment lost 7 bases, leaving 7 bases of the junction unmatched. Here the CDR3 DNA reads TGTGCCAGCAACCTCCGGGACAGGAACAATGAGCAGTTCTTC. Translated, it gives CASNLRDRNNEQFF.

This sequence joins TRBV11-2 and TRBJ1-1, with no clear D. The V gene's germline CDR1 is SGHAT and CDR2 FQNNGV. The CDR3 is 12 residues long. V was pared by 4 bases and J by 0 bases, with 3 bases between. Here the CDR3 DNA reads TGTGCCAGCAGCTCAGTGAACACTGAAGCTTTCTTT. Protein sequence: CASSSVNTEAFF.

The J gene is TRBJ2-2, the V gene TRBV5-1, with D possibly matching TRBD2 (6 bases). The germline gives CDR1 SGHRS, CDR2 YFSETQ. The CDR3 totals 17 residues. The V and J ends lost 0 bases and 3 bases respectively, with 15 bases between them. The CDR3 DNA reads TGCGCCAGCAGCTTGGGTTTTGTGGGGACTCACACCGGGGAGCTGTTTTTT. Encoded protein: CASSLGFVGTHTGELFF.

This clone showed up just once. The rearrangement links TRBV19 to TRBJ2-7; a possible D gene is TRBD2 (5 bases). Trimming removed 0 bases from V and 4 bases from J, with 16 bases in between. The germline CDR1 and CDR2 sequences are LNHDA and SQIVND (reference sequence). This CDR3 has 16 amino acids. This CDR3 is CASSIEATKRPYEQYF. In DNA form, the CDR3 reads TGTGCCAGTAGTATAGAGGCGACTAAAAGACCGTACGAGCAGTACTTC.

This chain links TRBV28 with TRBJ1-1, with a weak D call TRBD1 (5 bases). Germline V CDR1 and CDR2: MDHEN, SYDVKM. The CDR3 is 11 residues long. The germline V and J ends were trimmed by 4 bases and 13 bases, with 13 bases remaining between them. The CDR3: CASSSVTRDFF. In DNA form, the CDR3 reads TGTGCCAGCAGTTCGGTTACCAGGGATTTCTTT.

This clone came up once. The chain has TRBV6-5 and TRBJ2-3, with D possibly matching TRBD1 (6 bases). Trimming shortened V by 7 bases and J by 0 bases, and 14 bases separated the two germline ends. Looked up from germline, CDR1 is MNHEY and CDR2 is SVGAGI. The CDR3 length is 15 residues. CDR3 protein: CASKDSFSSTDTQYF. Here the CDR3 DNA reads TGTGCCAGCAAGGACAGCTTCTCTAGCACAGATACGCAGTATTTT.

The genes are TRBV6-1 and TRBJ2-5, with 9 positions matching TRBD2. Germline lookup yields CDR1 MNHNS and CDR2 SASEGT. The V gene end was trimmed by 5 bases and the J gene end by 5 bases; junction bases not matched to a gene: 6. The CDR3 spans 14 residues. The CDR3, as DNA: TGTGCCAGCAGTCCGCGGGGGGGTTGGGAGACCCAGTACTTC. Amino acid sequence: CASSPRGGWETQYF.